The clone carrying this TCR beta chain was counted at least ten times. This specimen comes from a study of spatial heterogeneity in lung cancer. TCRdb re-called the 5' RACE reads with MiXCR, one entry per CDR3 protein. The top ten hold 6.8% of the sample, which has 60,000 to 90,000 distinct CDR3 sequences, around 7.8% seen once. Regarding time point: sample taken at primary tumor resection. Material: PBMCs, obtained at surgery. The receptor was isolated from a male donor with early-stage non-small cell lung cancer.

The DNA of the CDR3 is TGTGCCAGCAGCTTAACGGTAGGGGTAACTGAAGCTTTCTTT. Encoded protein: CASSLTVGVTEAFF. The gene calls are TRBV11-2 and TRBJ1-1; tentatively, D is TRBD1 (5 bases). Germline loops: CDR1 SGHAT, CDR2 FQNNGV. V gave up 2 bases and J gave up 5 bases, with 12 bases separating them. This CDR3 has 14 amino acids. The variable domain in full, with the rest retrieved from reference TRBV11-2 and TRBJ1-1, is EAGVAQSPRYKIIEKRQSVAFWCNPISGHATLYWYQQILGQGPKLLIQFQNNGVVDDSQLPKDRFSAERLKGVDSTLKIQPAKLEDSAVYLCASSLTVGVTEAFFGQGTRLTVV.